This T cell receptor (beta chain) was recovered during a study of blood T cell repertoires in COVID-19. Turning to the study itself: Samples taken during acute and convalescent COVID-19 were collected in the United States, Italy and Spain. Sources were T cells, B-cell-depleted T cells, or PBMCs; the material itself was cDNA or gDNA.

Per the germline V gene, CDR1 is MDHEN and CDR2 is SYDVKM. The CDR3 sequence is 16 residues long. Trimming removed 3 bases at V and 8 bases at J, with 22 bases between. Original processing notes: Amplification with reference gene primers provided the estimates of nucleated cell counts. Profiled with immunoSEQ multiplex PCR; TCRdb holds only in-frame clones, not every one. Clone size and the V and J calls come from that table; the DNA yielded D and trimming. This sample carries around 210,000 clones, about nine tenths of them seen once, and the ten largest clones take 0.7% to 0.95%. The sequencing sample was made of peripheral blood. The receptor was derived from a woman in her seventies with acute or convalescent COVID-19. The gene calls are TRBV28 and TRBJ1-2; D is unresolved. The CDR3 nucleotides are TGTGCCAGCAGTTTGGGCCCAGGAGGGCCCATGGGAGGCTACACCTTC. Translation: CASSLGPGGPMGGYTF.